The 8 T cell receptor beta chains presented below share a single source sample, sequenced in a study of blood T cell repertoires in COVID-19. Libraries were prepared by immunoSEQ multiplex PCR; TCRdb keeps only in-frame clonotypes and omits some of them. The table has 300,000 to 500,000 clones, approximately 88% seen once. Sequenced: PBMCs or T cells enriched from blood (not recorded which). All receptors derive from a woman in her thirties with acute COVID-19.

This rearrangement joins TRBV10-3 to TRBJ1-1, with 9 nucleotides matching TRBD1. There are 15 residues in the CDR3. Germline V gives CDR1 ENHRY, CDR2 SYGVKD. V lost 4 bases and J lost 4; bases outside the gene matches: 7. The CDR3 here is CAISVTGTGPTEAFF. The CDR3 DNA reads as TGTGCCATCAGTGTTACCGGGACAGGGCCCACTGAAGCTTTCTTT.

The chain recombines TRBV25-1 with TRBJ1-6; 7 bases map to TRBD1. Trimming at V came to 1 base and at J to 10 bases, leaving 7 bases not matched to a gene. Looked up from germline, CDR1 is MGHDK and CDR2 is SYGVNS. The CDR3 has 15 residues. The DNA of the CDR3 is TGTGCCAGCAGTGAATCACAGGGGAGCGGATCACCCCTCCACTTT. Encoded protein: CASSESQGSGSPLHF.

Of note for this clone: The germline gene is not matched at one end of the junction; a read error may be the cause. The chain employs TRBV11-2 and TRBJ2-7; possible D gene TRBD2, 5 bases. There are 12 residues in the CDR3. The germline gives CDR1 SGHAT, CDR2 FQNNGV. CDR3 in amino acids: CASSLGIWERYF. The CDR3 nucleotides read TGTGCCAGCAGCTTAGGTATCTGGGAGCGGTACTTC. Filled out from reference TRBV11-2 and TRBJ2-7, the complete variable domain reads EAGVAQSPRYKIIEKRQSVAFWCNPISGHATLYWYQQILGQGPKLLIQFQNNGVVDDSQLPKDRFSAERLKGVDSTLKIQPAKLEDSAVYLCASSLGIWERYFGPGTRLTVT.

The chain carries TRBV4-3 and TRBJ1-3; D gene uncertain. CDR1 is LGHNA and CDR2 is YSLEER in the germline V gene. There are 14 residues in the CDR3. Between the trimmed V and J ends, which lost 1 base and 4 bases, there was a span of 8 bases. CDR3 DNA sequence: TGCGCCAGCAGCCAAGTCGTCAGAGGAAACACCATATATTTT. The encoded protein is CASSQVVRGNTIYF.

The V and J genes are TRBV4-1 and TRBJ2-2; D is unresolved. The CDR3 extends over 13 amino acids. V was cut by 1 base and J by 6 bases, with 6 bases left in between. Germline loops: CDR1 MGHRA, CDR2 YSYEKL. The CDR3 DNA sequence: TGCGCCAGCAGCCAAGCCGTCCCCGGGGAGCTGTTTTTT. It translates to CASSQAVPGELFF.

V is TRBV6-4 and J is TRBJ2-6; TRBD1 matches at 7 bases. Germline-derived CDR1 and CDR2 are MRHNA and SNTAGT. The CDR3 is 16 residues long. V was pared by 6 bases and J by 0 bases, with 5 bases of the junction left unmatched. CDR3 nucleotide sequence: TGTGCCAGCAGCCCGAGACAGGGCTCTGGGGCCAACGTCCTGACTTTC. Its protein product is CASSPRQGSGANVLTF.

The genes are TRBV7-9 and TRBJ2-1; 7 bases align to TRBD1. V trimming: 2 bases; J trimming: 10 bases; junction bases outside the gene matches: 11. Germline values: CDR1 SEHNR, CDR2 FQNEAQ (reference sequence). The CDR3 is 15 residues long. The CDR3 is CASSLSGGGDGEQFF. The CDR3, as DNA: TGTGCCAGCAGCTTATCAGGGGGTGGGGACGGCGAGCAGTTCTTC.

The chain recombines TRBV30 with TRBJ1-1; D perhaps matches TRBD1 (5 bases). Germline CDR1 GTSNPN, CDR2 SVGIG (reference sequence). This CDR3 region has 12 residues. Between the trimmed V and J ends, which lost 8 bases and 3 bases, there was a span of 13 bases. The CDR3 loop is CARKAGDTEAFF. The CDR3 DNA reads TGTGCCCGCAAGGCGGGGGACACTGAAGCTTTCTTT.